The TCR beta chain described here comes from a study of cytomegalovirus exposure and HLA in healthy donors (dated 2017 in TCRdb). About the investigation overall: In an earlier analysis of under 750 of the donors, less than 350 Gb of sequence data and some 100 million unique TCR beta sequences from roughly 200 million T cells were reported. An early release covering roughly 640 HLA-typed donors comprised roughly 300 gigabases of sequencing data and around 86 million unique TCR sequences. Of the 300 to 500 genotyped donors, roughly 80% were placed in the genetic ancestry cluster associated with self-reported Caucasian donors. The study aimed to test whether cataloging public T cell receptors could reveal signatures of past pathogen exposure. The study used immunosequencing to profile the T cell repertoires of approximately 690 subjects and linked those repertoires to cytomegalovirus serostatus. In addition to the first cohort of approximately 670 subjects, a separate validation cohort of some 120 different subjects was used. To predict cytomegalovirus infection status, the study combined high-throughput TCR immunosequencing, statistical association of individual TCRs with disease status, and machine learning. In a later analysis, previously published TCR beta repertoires from 666 donors were re-analyzed and high-resolution HLA genotyping was added so that TCR occurrence patterns could be studied. Rather than using new phenotypic data, the later analysis identified candidate immune exposures from TCR beta sequences and from how often those sequences occurred across donors. An earlier analysis of 500 to 750 of the donors applied high-throughput TCR beta sequencing to assess whether each TCR beta V gene segment acted as functional or pseudogenic. Donor age, sex, ethnicity and CMV serostatus were compiled alongside the repertoire data. A later genetic analysis took genome-wide SNP genotypes for about three fifths of the roughly 670 donors and used that subset as a discovery cohort. Every discovery cohort repertoire had been produced on one sequencing platform. Both class I and class II loci were covered by HLA typing, at four-digit resolution. The number of donors typed differed by locus, with about 629-630 for A, B, C, DRB1 and DQB1, 522 for DQA1, over 600 for DPA1, and approximately 470 for DPB1. About five DR-DQ haplotypes were treated as single units for association and clustering because of strong linkage in the cohort. Among some 400 genotyped donors of the cohort, an average of around 250,000 unique TCR beta nucleotide sequences was sequenced per donor, of which roughly 18% were non-productive. On the study overall, not on this receptor specifically: Because HLA typing was missing for some donors at each locus, association tests included only the typed subset. A later analysis found that HLA-associated TCR beta chains were more clonally expanded and had lower generation probabilities than equally common non-associated chains. A later analysis reported that several top co-occurrence clusters appeared linked to parvovirus B19, influenza, CMV and Epstein-Barr virus. An association between a missense DCLRE1C variant and V-gene and J-gene trimming of TCR beta chains was found in a later genetic analysis and replicated in an independent cohort. A later analysis found that TCR association rates varied across HLA loci, with DRB1 alleles showing the most associated TCRs and HLA-C alleles the fewest. Compared with the roughly 700-donor mean, donors in an Asian-associated ancestry cluster had fewer N-insertions in productive TCRs, according to a later genetic analysis. Assigning TCR associations to individual alleles was difficult when HLA alleles, especially DR and DQ, strongly co-occurred. A cluster of highly shared sequence variants was judged likely to be a technical artifact of the sequencing pipeline. A further reported finding was that TCR beta sequences accurately predicted the HLA-A and HLA-B alleles for most subjects in the first cohort. A few of the identified cytomegalovirus-associated TCR beta chains were confirmed in vitro to be specific for cytomegalovirus antigens. An earlier analysis of around 500 of the donors showed that most TCR beta V segments appeared in productive rearrangements either about 87% or about 30% of the time, which broadly matched IMGT annotations. Roughly uniform sequencing depth across donors was assumed in presence/absence analyses, although this assumption may not hold. A later analysis associated about 17,000 TCR beta sequences with specific HLA alleles at a false discovery rate of 0.05. Across donors, most TCR sequences were observed very rarely, whereas some public TCRs were present in many individuals. For the cohort, immune exposure information was limited to CMV serostatus. The classifier was reported to diagnose cytomegalovirus status with high specificity and sensitivity in both the original cohort and the validation cohort. This cohort had only TCR beta chains sequenced, and the lack of alpha or paired-chain data limited which features could be detected. In the study, approximately 150 TCR beta chains were listed as associated with cytomegalovirus. According to a later analysis, most CMV-associated TCR beta chains appeared to be HLA-restricted, and the HLA associations seemed to be driven largely by CMV exposure. Correlated functional status among segregating V segments might reflect linkage disequilibrium, but an unknown experimental factor could not be ruled out. It was suggested by the authors that the approach could potentially be generalized to other disease states and immunological phenotypes. Because counts were too low, fewer than 20 rarely observed V segments, including chromosome 9 orphons, were excluded from the earlier analysis of around 590 of the donors. Some IMGT-functional V segments, including TRBV6-2 and TRBV6-3, could not be distinguished by the 87-base-pair reads and were therefore excluded.

To prepare the library, the immunoSEQ multiplex PCR assay was applied. The multiplex PCR relied on a mix of 60 forward primers for TCR Vbeta segments and 13 reverse primers for TCR Jbeta segments. Amplification of the CDR3 region of rearranged TCR beta genes was performed with a multiplex PCR assay on genomic DNA. The amplified TCR beta libraries were sequenced on the Illumina HiSeq System as 87-base-pair reads. For the original study's pipeline: In a later analysis, some 80 million unique TCR beta chains were counted across the 500 to 700 repertoires, and roughly 10 million of these chains were shared by at least two donors. To remove PCR and sequencing errors, raw reads were error-corrected and collapsed into unique sequences using a nearest-neighbor algorithm that merged closely related sequences. Alignment of CDR3 sequences to IMGT reference sequences was used to assign V, D and J gene segments. Each retained sequence needed at least a six-nucleotide match to both a V gene segment and a J gene segment. Rearrangements were classified as productive when the CDR3 lacked stop codons and remained in frame with V and J, and all other rearrangements were classified as non-productive. CDR3 was defined according to IMGT convention as the region running from the second conserved V-encoded cysteine to the conserved J-encoded phenylalanine. The earlier analysis of 587 of the donors excluded sequences that lacked an unambiguous match to a single V gene segment. An earlier analysis of several hundred of the donors classified V segments as functional when productive rearrangements were above 56.7% and as segregating when the standard deviation between donors was above 5%. A statistical classification framework was built for diagnosing cytomegalovirus status from the catalog of TCR beta chain sequences. In a later analysis, TCR nucleotide sequences were compared against IMGT/GENE-DB human TR gene sequences so that V and J genes could be assigned. A later analysis assigned CDR3 sequences and most-parsimonious VDJ recombination scenarios with the TCRdist pipeline. In a later analysis, every TCR beta chain was defined by the combination of its CDR3 amino acid sequence and its V-gene family, and reads without a unique V-gene family were dropped. To address suspected cross-contamination and a sequencing artifact, a later analysis removed under 600 highly shared, low-generation-probability nucleotide sequences. In a later analysis, a clonal expansion index for each public chain was calculated from normalized within-repertoire ranks of inferred template counts. A later analysis computed generation probabilities with a VDJ recombination model fitted to out-of-frame rearrangements, and checked the results against IGoR. In a later analysis, TCR-TCR, TCR-HLA and TCR-CMV co-occurrence was scored with hypergeometric tests, and a repertoire-size bias correction was applied to TCR pairs. False discovery rates were estimated in a later analysis by permuting HLA or CMV assignments 20 times. In a later analysis, co-occurring TCRs were grouped with DBSCAN, and TCRdist sequence similarity was added when clustering was performed within HLA-allele-positive subsets. Co-occurrence clustering excluded repertoires with fewer than 30,000 or more than 120,000 public chains, plus five with anomalous nucleotide sharing. TCRdb carries this immuneACCESS record with in-frame sequences only. Its versions omit some clonotypes, under half of them owing to an unresolved V gene in the studies checked, with the rest unexplained. V, J and clone size derive from that table, while D and trimming were established from the DNA sequence. The sample data list under 150,000 clones, and roughly 80% of these were observed just once. The ten top clones hold more than 0.95% of the sample.

The CDR3 contains 17 residues, cysteine and phenylalanine counted. The only DNA kept is the CDR3, 51 bases in frame from the first base. Taken from the germline V gene, the CDR1 and CDR2 loops are SGHAT and FQNNGV. A distance of 19 bases separates the germline ends of V and J, which lose 5 bases and 0 bases respectively. The cohort comprised several hundred healthy bone marrow donors. All cohort members were sampled while nominally healthy, although unrecorded immune exposures were likely present. The donor was CMV seronegative and was included in the group of a few hundred seronegative cohort members. A peripheral blood sample was provided by each donor, and peripheral blood mononuclear cells were used for TCR beta sequencing. The Qiagen DNeasy Blood Extraction Kit was used to extract genomic DNA from the blood cell samples. On this clone: Its binding antigen is unknown. No per-base quality is available; no much larger clone lies one base away.

The sequenced material came from PBMCs. The chain employs TRBV11-2 and TRBJ1-2, with no D gene named confidently. This clonotype originated in a man younger than 35 in good health and CMV-seronegative. Here the CDR3 is given as CASSSLRERPANYGYTF. The DNA is as follows: TGTGCCAGCAGCAGTCTGAGGGAGCGGCCTGCTAACTATGGCTACACCTTC.